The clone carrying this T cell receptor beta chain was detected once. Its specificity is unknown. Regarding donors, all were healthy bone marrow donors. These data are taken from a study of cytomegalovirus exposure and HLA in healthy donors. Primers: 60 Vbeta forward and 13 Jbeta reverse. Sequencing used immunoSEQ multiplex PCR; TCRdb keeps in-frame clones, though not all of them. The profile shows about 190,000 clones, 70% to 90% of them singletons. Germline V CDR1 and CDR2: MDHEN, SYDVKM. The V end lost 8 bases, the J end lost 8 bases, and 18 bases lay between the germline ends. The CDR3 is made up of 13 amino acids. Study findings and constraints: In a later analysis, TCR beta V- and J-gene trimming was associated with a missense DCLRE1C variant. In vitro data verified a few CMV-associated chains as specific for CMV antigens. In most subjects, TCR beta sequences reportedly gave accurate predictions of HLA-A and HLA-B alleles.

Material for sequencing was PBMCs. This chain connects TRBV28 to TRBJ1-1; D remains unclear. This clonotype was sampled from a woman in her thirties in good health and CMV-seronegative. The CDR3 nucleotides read TGTGCCAGCGTGCCTGAGGTGCGGCGGGAAGCTTTCTTT. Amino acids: CASVPEVRREAFF.